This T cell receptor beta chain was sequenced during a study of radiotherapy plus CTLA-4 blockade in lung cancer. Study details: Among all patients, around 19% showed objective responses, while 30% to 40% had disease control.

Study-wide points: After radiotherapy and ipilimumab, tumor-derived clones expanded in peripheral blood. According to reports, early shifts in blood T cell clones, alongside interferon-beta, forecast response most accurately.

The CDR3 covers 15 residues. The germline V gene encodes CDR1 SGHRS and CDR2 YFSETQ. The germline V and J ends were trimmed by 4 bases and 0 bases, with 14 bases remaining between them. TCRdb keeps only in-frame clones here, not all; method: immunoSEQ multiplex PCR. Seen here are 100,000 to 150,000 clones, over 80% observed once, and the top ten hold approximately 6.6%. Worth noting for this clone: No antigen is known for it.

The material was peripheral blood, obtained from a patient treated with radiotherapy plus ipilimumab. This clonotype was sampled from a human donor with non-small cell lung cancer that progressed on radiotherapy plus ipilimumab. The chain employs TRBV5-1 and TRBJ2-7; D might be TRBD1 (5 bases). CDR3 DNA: TGCGCCAGCAGCCTCAGGGAAGCGAGCTCCTACGAGCAGTACTTC. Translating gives CASSLREASSYEQYF.